This T cell receptor beta chain originates from a study of T cell repertoires in cytomegalovirus infection. Background on the study: The authors used CMV epitopes that were HLA-C-restricted (recently identified) and HLA-B-restricted (well studied). In public TCR beta signatures, there were indications of both CMV infection and matching HLA type.

The CDR3 contains 15 residues. Germline CDR1 reads SGHTA; CDR2 reads FQGTGA. Trimming removed 1 base from V and 3 bases from J, with 13 bases in between. In TCRdb, the reads were re-called with MiXCR into one record per CDR3 protein. The table records about 500,000 distinct CDR3 sequences, about 33% of them present only once. There are a few counts of this clonotype. Its antigen is not identified. This TCR was recovered from a human donor in good health (CMV status not recorded). Some clones in this sample may be carry-over from other donors' samples. Sequences were derived from cultured PBMCs, sampled from culture after CMV antigen stimulation. The chain carries TRBV7-3 and TRBJ2-7; D assignment may be TRBD1 or TRBD2 (5 bases each). The CDR3 region has the DNA TGTGCCAGCAGCTTAATGCCAGGGACGTACTACGAGCAGTACTTC. Amino acids: CASSLMPGTYYEQYF.